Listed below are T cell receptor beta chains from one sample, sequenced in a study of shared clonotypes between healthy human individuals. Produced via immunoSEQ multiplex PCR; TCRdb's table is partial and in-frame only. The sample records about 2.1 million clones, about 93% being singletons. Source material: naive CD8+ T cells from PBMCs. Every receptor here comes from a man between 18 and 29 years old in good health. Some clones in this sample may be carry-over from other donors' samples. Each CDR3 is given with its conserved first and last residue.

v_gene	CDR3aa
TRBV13	CASSLKSGSYEQYF
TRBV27	CASSLYGPNEQFF
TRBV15	CATSIDRGEAFF
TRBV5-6	CASSFLGRATGELFF
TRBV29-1	CSGDFYNEQFF
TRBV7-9	CASIYGNEQFF
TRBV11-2	CASSTNRDPDYNEQFF
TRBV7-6	CASSRTSGNSYNEQFF
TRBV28	CASRTTGTGTTDTQYF
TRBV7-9	CASSTPRGHPNTEAFF
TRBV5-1	CASSNNPSRGVNADTQYF
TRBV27	CASSSGLPADTQYF
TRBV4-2	CASSQGGKRGSDTGELFF
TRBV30	CAWIGLTNIEQYF
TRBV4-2	CASSQDMGETTLSYEQYF
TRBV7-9	CASSLGEYGYTF
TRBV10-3	CATKDPGTEAFF
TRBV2	CASSELSSQGDSYEQYF
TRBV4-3	CASSQDEEMAYEQYF
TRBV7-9	CASFHTPYEQYF
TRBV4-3	CASSPGETLDEQYF
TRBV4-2	CASSPSNTEAFF
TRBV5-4	CASSCYGTGCTGELFF
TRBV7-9	CASSTNAGSREQYF
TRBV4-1	CASSPGQTYEQYF
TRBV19	CASSVRGRTEAFF
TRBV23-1	CASSLQGGCEQFF
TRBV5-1	CASSLGSSVSTYYEQYF
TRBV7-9	CASRSTGTGDVGSPLHF
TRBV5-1	CASSLWQQRGGTDTQYF